What follows are 18 T cell receptor beta chains derived from one specimen sequenced in a study of cytomegalovirus exposure and HLA in healthy donors (dated by TCRdb to 2016 to 2017). Library preparation employed the immunoSEQ multiplex PCR assay. The multiplex PCR relied on a mix of 60 forward primers for TCR Vbeta segments and 13 reverse primers for TCR Jbeta segments. The table comes from immuneACCESS by way of TCRdb, which keeps in-frame sequences with V and J called. Part of the clones is missing from these tables; in studies checked, under half for an unresolved V gene and the rest for unknown reasons. For this sample there are about 190,000 clones; 80% to 85% appear just once. Together, the top ten hold around 0.25% of the sample. Sequenced input: PBMCs. All receptors come from a boy aged 10-17 years in good health and CMV-seronegative.

V usage is TRBV20-1 and J usage is TRBJ2-1; D perhaps matches TRBD1 (5 bases). The CDR3 has 11 amino acids. Germline loops: CDR1 DFQATT, CDR2 SNEGSKA (reference sequence). The V end lost 4 bases, the J end lost 14 bases, and 15 bases lay between the germline ends. CDR3 coding DNA: TGCAGTGCTATTACCCTGGGGCCGGAGTTCTTC. The encoded protein is CSAITLGPEFF.

This sequence joins TRBV7-2 and TRBJ2-7; D may be TRBD2 (6 bases). CDR1 and CDR2 from the germline V gene are SGHTA and FQGNSA. The CDR3 sequence is 15 residues long. V lost 5 bases to trimming and J lost 4 bases, with 18 bases between them. CDR3 region: CASSLTRLDHYEQYF. CDR3 sequence (DNA): TGTGCCAGCAGCCTGACCAGACTAGATCATTACGAGCAGTACTTC.

V gene TRBV27 combines with J gene TRBJ1-2; D possibly corresponds to TRBD1 (6 bases). CDR3 size: 11 residues. V lost 9 bases to trimming and J lost 8 bases, with 13 bases between them. Germline V lookup: CDR1 MNHEY, CDR2 SMNVEV (reference sequence). The CDR3 DNA reads TGTGCCAGTAAAGGGGGTGGGGGCTACACCTTC. Amino acid sequence: CASKGGGGYTF.

This clone was observed a handful of times. The rearrangement uses TRBV30 and TRBJ1-5; D is perhaps TRBD1 (6 bases). This CDR3 is built from 15 residues. CDR1 and CDR2 (germline): GTSNPN, SVGIG (reference sequence). The ends were cut back, 2 bases at V and 3 bases at J, with 14 bases in the middle. Here the CDR3 DNA reads TGTGCCTGGAGTACAGGACAGCTTTCCAATCAGCCCCAGCATTTT. Translated, it gives CAWSTGQLSNQPQHF.

The chain links TRBV7-8 to TRBJ1-1; no reliable D call. CDR3 length equals 17 residues. CDR1 and CDR2 (germline): SGHVS, FQNEAQ. Trimming took off 1 base at V and 4 bases at J, with 19 bases between the two ends. CDR3 residues: CASSLGARGEIGTEAFF. In nucleotides, the CDR3 is TGTGCCAGCAGCTTAGGGGCCCGTGGGGAGATAGGCACTGAAGCTTTCTTT.

The chain combines TRBV11-2 with TRBJ2-2; 7 bases fit TRBD1. This CDR3 has 16 residues. Trimming at V came to 6 bases and at J to 2 bases, leaving 9 bases not matched to a gene. Germline V lookup: CDR1 SGHAT, CDR2 FQNNGV. In nucleotides, the CDR3 is TGTGCCAGCAGATTGATTCCAGGGGGAAACACCGGGGAGCTGTTTTTT. It encodes CASRLIPGGNTGELFF.

The chain carries TRBV13 and TRBJ2-1; a weak D match, TRBD1 (6 bases). Germline loops: CDR1 PRHDT, CDR2 FYEKMQ (reference sequence). This CDR3 comprises 16 residues. V lost 3 bases and J lost 2, with 14 bases in between. In nucleotides, the CDR3 is TGTGCCAGCAGCTTCCGAGGGGGTGGTGCCTACAATGAGCAGTTCTTC. It specifies CASSFRGGGAYNEQFF.

J is TRBJ1-2 and V is TRBV9; the D is unclear. From germline, CDR1 is SGDLS and CDR2 YYNGEE. This CDR3 spans 15 amino acids. V lost 2 bases and J lost 1, with 12 bases in between. The CDR3 DNA reads TGTGCCAGCAGCGTTTCCCCGGGAGATAACTATGGCTACACCTTC. Translating gives CASSVSPGDNYGYTF.

The CDR3 region has the DNA TGTGCCAGCAGTACGGGGGGTCTCCAAGAGACCCAGTACTTC. This codes for CASSTGGLQETQYF. The V and J genes are TRBV28 and TRBJ2-5; TRBD2 aligns across 7 bases. The CDR3 contains 14 residues. Looked up from germline, CDR1 is MDHEN and CDR2 is SYDVKM. With 5 bases clipped from V and 1 base from J, the junction kept 4 bases outside the gene matches.

The CDR3 is CASSSGISGNTIYF. CDR3 bases: TGTGCCAGCAGCTCCGGGATCTCTGGAAACACCATATATTTT. The chain employs TRBV7-3 and TRBJ1-3; D call uncertain. Germline V gene lookup returns CDR1 SGHTA and CDR2 FQGTGA. Trimming removed 4 bases at V and 0 bases at J, with 7 bases between. This CDR3 comprises 14 residues.

V gene TRBV6-5 combines with J gene TRBJ2-1; possibly TRBD2 for D (5 bases). Germline V gene data show CDR1 as MNHEY and CDR2 as SVGAGI. Trimming took off 5 bases at V and 0 bases at J, with 11 bases between the two ends. CDR3 length: 15 residues. The CDR3 coding sequence is TGTGCCAGCAGTCGGGGTTCTAGCTCCTACAATGAGCAGTTCTTC. Its translation: CASSRGSSSYNEQFF.

The sample holds one count of this clone. This chain joins TRBV6-5 and TRBJ2-5, with a possible D match to TRBD1 (6 bases). Germline lookup yields CDR1 MNHEY and CDR2 SVGAGI. V was trimmed by 5 bases and J by 2 bases, leaving 9 bases between them. The CDR3 has 13 amino acids. CDR3 in DNA: TGTGCCAGCAGTGGGGGCTCTCAAGAGACCCAGTACTTC. Its protein is CASSGGSQETQYF.

A few counts support this clone. The gene calls are TRBV9 and TRBJ2-5, with 13 bases matching TRBD2. CDR1 is SGDLS and CDR2 is YYNGEE in the germline V gene. The junction had 3 bases not matched to a gene; V was cut back by 3 bases and J by 1 base. This CDR3 comprises 16 residues. The CDR3 DNA is TGTGCCAGCAGCGCGCGACTAGCGGGGGGCCAAGAGACCCAGTACTTC. This sequence encodes CASSARLAGGQETQYF. The full variable domain, its missing parts supplied by reference TRBV9 and TRBJ2-5, is DSGVTQTPKHLITATGQRVTLRCSPRSGDLSVYWYQQSLDQGLQFLIQYYNGEERAKGNILERFSAQQFPDLHSELNLSSLELGDSALYFCASSARLAGGQETQYFGPGTRLLVL.

The J gene is TRBJ1-5, the V gene TRBV30, with 8 bases aligning to TRBD1. Germline CDR1 is GTSNPN and CDR2 is SVGIG (reference sequence). CDR3 length: 16 residues. V lost 6 bases to trimming and J lost 7 bases; unmatched junction nucleotides: 17. The CDR3 is CACRDRSLGSRQPQHF. CDR3 in DNA: TGTGCCTGCCGGGACAGGTCTCTTGGGTCCAGGCAGCCCCAGCATTTT.

V gene TRBV7-8 combines with J gene TRBJ2-1, with 7 bases fitting TRBD2. The CDR3 loop spans 18 amino acids. Germline trimming cut 4 bases from V and 5 bases from J; bases unmatched to any gene: 17. Looked up from germline, CDR1 is SGHVS and CDR2 is FQNEAQ. CDR3 bases: TGTGCCAGCAGCTCCCTCCCTTACGGGACTACGGGACACAATGAGCAGTTCTTC. Translation: CASSSLPYGTTGHNEQFF.

V usage is TRBV5-1 and J usage is TRBJ2-5; weak D call: TRBD2 (7 bases). From germline, CDR1 is SGHRS and CDR2 YFSETQ. V lost 0 bases, J lost 2 bases, and 14 bases lay in between. This CDR3 has 16 residues. The CDR3 protein is CASSLEVRGAQETQYF. The CDR3 DNA sequence: TGCGCCAGCAGCTTGGAAGTCCGGGGGGCTCAAGAGACCCAGTACTTC.

The chain uses TRBV7-8 and TRBJ1-1; D may be TRBD1 (5 bases). The CDR3 extends over 14 amino acids. Germline assignment: CDR1 SGHVS and CDR2 FQNEAQ. V gave up 8 bases and J gave up 0 bases, with 13 bases separating them. The CDR3 here is CASLGGGLNTEAFF. The CDR3 DNA reads as TGTGCCAGCCTTGGCGGGGGATTGAACACTGAAGCTTTCTTT.

This chain joins TRBV6-5 and TRBJ1-5; a weak D match, TRBD1 (5 bases). The length of the CDR3 is 14 residues. V lost 6 bases and J lost 2, with 11 bases in between. The germline gives CDR1 MNHEY, CDR2 SVGAGI. The CDR3 DNA reads as TGTGCCAGCAGGCCTGGCAGGGGCAATCAGCCCCAGCATTTT. Residues: CASRPGRGNQPQHF.